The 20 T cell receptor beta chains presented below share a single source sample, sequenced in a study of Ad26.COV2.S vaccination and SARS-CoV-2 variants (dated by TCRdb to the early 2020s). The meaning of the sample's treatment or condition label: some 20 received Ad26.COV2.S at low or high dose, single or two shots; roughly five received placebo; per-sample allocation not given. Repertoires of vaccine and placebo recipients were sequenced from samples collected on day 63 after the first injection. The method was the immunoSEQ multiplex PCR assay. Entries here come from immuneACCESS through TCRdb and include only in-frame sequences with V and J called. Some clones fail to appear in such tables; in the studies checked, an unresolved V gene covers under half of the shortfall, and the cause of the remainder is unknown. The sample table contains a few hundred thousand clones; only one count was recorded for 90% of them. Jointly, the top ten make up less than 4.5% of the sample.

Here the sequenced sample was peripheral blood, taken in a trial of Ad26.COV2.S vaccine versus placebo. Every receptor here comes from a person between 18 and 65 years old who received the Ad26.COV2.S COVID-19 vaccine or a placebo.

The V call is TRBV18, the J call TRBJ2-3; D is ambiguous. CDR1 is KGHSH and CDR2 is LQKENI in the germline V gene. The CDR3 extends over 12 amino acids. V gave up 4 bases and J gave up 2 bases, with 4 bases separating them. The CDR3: CASSLPTDTQYF. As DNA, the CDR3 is TGTGCCAGCTCACTCCCCACAGATACGCAGTATTTT. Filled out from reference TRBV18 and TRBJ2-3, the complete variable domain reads NAGVMQNPRHLVRRRGQEARLRCSPMKGHSHVYWYRQLPEEGLKFMVYLQKENIIDESGMPKERFSAEFPKEGPSILRIQQVVRGDSAAYFCASSLPTDTQYFGPGTRLTVL.

CDR3 sequence (DNA): TGTGCCAGCAGCCGAGACGGGGGGCCGAACACTGAAGCTTTCTTT. Its translation is CASSRDGGPNTEAFF. The rearrangement joins TRBV2 to TRBJ1-1; D possibly corresponds to TRBD1 (6 bases). The CDR3 runs to 15 residues. Trimming cost V 6 bases and J 1 base, with 15 bases left between them. CDR1 is SNHLY, CDR2 FYNNEI, per germline.

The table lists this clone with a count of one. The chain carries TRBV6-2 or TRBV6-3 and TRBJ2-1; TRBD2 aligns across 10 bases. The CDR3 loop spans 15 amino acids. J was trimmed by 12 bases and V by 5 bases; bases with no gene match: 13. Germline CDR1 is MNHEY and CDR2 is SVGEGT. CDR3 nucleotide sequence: TGTGCCAGCAGTAGAGCGGGAGGGAGTGGTAGGGTGCAGTTCTTC. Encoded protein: CASSRAGGSGRVQFF.

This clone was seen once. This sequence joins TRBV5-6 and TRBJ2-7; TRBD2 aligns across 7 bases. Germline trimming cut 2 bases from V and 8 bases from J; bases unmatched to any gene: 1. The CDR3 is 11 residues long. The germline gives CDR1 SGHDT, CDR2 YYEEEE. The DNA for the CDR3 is TGTGCCAGCAGCTTAGCGGGAAAGCAGTACTTC. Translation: CASSLAGKQYF.

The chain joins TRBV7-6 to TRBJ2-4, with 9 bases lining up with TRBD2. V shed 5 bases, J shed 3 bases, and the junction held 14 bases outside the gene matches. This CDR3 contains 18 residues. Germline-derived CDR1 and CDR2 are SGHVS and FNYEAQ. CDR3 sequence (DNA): TGTGCCAGCAGCCTTGCACCCCCTAGCGGGACGGACAAAAACATTCAGTACTTC. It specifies CASSLAPPSGTDKNIQYF.

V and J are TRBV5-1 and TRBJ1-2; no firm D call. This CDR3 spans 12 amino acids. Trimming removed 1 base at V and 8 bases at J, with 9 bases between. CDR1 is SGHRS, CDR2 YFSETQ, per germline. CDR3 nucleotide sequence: TGCGCCAGCAGCTTGAATGGGGAAGGCTACACCTTC. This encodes CASSLNGEGYTF. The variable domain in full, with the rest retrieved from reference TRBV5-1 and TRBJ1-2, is KAGVTQTPRYLIKTRGQQVTLSCSPISGHRSVSWYQQTPGQGLQFLFEYFSETQRNKGNFPGRFSGRQFSNSRSEMNVSTLELGDSALYLCASSLNGEGYTFGSGTRLTVV.

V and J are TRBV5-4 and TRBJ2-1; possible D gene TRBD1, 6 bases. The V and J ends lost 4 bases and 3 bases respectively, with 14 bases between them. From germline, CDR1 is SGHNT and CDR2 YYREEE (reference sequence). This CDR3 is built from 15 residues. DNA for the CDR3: TGTGCCAGCAGCCTGGGACAAATGGTCTACAATGAGCAGTTCTTC. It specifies CASSLGQMVYNEQFF.

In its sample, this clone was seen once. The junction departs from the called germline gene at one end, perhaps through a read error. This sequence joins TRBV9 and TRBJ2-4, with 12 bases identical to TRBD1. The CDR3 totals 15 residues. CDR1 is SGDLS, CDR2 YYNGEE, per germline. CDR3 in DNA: TGTGCCAGCGGCGTAGGGACAGGGGGCTTAAACATTCAGTACTTC. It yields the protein CASGVGTGGLNIQYF.

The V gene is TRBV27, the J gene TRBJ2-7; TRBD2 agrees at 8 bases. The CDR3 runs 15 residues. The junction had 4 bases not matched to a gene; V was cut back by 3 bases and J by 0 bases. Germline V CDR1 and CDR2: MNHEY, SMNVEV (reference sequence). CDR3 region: CASSFTGTSSYEQYF. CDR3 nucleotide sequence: TGTGCCAGCAGTTTTACCGGGACTAGCTCCTACGAGCAGTACTTC.

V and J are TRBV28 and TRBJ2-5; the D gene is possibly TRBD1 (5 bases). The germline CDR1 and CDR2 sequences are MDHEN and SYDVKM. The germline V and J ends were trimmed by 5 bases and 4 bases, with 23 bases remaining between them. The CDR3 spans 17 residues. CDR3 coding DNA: TGTGCCAGCAGTCCCTCATTTGGGGCCAGAACGGGAGAGACCCAGTACTTC. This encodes CASSPSFGARTGETQYF. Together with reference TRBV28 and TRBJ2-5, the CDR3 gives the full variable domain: DVKVTQSSRYLVKRTGEKVFLECVQDMDHENMFWYRQDPGLGLRLIYFSYDVKMKEKGDIPEGYSVSREKKERFSLILESASTNQTSMYLCASSPSFGARTGETQYFGPGTRLLVL.

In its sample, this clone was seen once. CDR3 sequence (DNA): TGTGCCAGCAGTTACGATTCGACAGGGAGGCGGACTGAAGCTTTCTTT. This sequence encodes CASSYDSTGRRTEAFF. The chain joins TRBV6-6 to TRBJ1-1, with TRBD1 matching 7 bases. Germline V gives CDR1 MNHNY, CDR2 SVGAGI (reference sequence). The V and J ends lost 2 bases and 5 bases, in that order; junction bases with no gene match: 11. This CDR3 is built from 16 residues.

Here the CDR3 DNA reads TGTGCCAGTAGTATAAAGGTTCGGGCAGGGTCAAATGAAAAACTGTTTTTT. Protein product: CASSIKVRAGSNEKLFF. The chain uses TRBV19 and TRBJ1-4; the D gene is possibly TRBD1 (5 bases). Germline values: CDR1 LNHDA, CDR2 SQIVND (reference sequence). V lost 2 bases to trimming and J lost 5 bases, with 18 bases between them. The CDR3 totals 17 residues. Combining the CDR3 with reference TRBV19 and TRBJ1-4 gives the whole variable domain DGGITQSPKYLFRKEGQNVTLSCEQNLNHDAMYWYRQDPGQGLRLIYYSQIVNDFQKGDIAEGYSVSREKKESFPLTVTSAQKNPTAFYLCASSIKVRAGSNEKLFFGSGTQLSVL.

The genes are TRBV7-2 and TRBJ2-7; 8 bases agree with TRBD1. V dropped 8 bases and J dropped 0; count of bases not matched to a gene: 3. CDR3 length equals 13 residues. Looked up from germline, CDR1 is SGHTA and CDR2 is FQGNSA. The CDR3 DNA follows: TGTGCCAGCGGCGGACAGGGCTCCTACGAGCAGTACTTC. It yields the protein CASGGQGSYEQYF.

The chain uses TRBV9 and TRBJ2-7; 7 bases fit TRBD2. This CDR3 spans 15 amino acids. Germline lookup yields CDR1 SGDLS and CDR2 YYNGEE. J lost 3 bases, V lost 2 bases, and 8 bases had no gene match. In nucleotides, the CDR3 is TGTGCCAGCAGCGTGGGCCTAGCGGCCGACTACGAGCAGTACTTC. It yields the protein CASSVGLAADYEQYF.

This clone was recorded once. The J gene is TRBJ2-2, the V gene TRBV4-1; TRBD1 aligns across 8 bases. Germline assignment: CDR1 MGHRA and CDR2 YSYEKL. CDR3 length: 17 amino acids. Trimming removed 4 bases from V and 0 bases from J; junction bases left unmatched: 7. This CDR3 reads CASSLGTDRANTGELFF. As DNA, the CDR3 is TGCGCCAGCAGCCTAGGCACGGACAGGGCGAACACCGGGGAGCTGTTTTTT.

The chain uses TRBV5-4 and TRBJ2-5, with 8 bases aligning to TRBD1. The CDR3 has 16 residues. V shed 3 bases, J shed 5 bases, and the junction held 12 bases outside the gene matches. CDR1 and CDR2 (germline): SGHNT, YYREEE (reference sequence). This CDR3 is CASSSNPGQGGETQYF. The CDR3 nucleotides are TGTGCCAGCAGCTCAAACCCCGGACAGGGCGGGGAGACCCAGTACTTC.

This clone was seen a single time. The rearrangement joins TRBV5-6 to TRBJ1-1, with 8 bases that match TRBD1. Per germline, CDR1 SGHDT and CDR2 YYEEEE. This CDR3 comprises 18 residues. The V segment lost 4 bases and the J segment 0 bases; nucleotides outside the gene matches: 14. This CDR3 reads CASSRYRGSFPMNTEAFF. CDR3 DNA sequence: TGTGCCAGCAGCAGATACAGGGGGAGCTTCCCCATGAACACTGAAGCTTTCTTT.

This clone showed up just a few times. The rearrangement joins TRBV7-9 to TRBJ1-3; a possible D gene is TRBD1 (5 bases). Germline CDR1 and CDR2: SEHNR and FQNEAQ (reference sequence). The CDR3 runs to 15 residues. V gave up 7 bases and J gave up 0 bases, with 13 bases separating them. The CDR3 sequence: CASTGGDYSGNTIYF. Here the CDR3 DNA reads TGTGCCAGCACTGGAGGGGATTACTCTGGAAACACCATATATTTT.

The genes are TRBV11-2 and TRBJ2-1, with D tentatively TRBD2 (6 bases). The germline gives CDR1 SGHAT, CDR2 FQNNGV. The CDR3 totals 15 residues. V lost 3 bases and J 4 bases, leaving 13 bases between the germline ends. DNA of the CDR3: TGTGCCAGCAGCTTCTCTAGCGTAACTTACAATGAGCAGTTCTTC. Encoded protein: CASSFSSVTYNEQFF.

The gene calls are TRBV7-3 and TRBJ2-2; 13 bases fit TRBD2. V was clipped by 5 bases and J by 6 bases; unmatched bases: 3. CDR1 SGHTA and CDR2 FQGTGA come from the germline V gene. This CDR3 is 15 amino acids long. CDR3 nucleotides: TGTGCCAGCAGCCCCGGACTAGCGGGAGCCGGGGAGCTGTTTTTT. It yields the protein CASSPGLAGAGELFF.